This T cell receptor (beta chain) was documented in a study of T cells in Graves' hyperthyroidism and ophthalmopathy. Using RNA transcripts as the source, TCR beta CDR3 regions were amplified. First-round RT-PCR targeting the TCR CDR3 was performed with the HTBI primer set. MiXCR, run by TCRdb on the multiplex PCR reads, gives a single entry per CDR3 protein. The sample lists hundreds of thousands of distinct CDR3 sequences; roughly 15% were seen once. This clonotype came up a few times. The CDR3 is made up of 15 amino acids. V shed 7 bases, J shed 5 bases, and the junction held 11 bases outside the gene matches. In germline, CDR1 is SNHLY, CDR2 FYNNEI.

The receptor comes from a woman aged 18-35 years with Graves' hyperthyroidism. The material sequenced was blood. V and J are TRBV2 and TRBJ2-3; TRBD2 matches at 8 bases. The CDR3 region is CASKWTSSIGDTQYF. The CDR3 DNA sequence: TGTGCCAGCAAGTGGACTAGCAGCATAGGAGATACGCAGTATTTT.